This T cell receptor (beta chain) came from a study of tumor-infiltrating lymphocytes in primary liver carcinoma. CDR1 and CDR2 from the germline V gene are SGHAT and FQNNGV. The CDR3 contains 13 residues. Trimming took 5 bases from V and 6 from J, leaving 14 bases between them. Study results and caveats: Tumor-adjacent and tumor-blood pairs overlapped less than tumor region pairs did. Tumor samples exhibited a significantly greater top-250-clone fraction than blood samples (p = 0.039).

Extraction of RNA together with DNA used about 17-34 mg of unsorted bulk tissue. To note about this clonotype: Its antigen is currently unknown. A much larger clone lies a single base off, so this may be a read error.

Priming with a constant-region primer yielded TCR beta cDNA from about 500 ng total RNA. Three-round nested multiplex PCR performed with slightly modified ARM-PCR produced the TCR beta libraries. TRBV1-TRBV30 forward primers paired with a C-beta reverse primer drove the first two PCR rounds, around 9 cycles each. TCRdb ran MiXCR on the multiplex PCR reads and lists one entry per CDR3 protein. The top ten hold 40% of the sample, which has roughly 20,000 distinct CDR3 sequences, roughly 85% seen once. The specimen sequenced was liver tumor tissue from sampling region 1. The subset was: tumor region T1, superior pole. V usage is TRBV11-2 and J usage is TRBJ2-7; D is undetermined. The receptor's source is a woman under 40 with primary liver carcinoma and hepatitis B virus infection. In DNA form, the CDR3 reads TGTGCCAGCAGCCCCTCGAATACGGGCGAGCAGTACGTC. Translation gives CASSPSNTGEQYV.